Detailed here is one T cell receptor (beta chain). The antigen is unknown. With 1 base clipped from V and 0 bases from J, the junction kept 10 bases outside the gene matches. Germline V gene lookup returns CDR1 SGHVS and CDR2 FQNEAQ. The CDR3 consists of 18 residues. An amount of RNA that ranged from roughly 0.5 to 1 ug was reverse transcribed with random hexamers. An immunoSEQ multiplex PCR generated amplified TCR beta CDR3 products spanning 54 Vbeta and 13 Jbeta. MiXCR was run by TCRdb on the immunoSEQ multiplex PCR reads, yielding one entry per CDR3 protein. There are 200,000 or so distinct CDR3 sequences in the sample; 95% occur only once, and less than 0.2% lies in the top ten. The source of the sample is a study of CD8 T cells in Susac syndrome. Broader study findings: Acknowledgment was made by the study that its TCR sequencing and HLA analysis involved a relatively small number of individuals. Clonal expansion of Susac CD8+ cells peaked in TEMRA cells, and it also peaked in active patients.

TEMRA cells were FACS-enriched, unlike CD8+ and CD4+ T cells, which were negatively isolated. Source material: CD8+ T cells from PBMCs. The J gene is TRBJ1-1, the V gene TRBV7-8; 8 nucleotides match TRBD1. The sequence was obtained from a human donor with Susac syndrome. The CDR3 region has the DNA TGTGCCAGCAGCTTAGAACACAGGGGGAGTTACATGAACACTGAAGCTTTCTTT. It is translated as CASSLEHRGSYMNTEAFF.